The TCR beta chain under discussion was sequenced for a study of T-cell memory formation after mild COVID-19. At the level of the study: The two donors had largely donor-specific TCR clusters.

The germline CDR1 and CDR2 sequences are MGHRA and YSYEKL. With 1 base removed from V and 2 bases from J, the gap between germline ends came to 9 bases. The length of the CDR3 is 15 residues. MiXCR, applied by TCRdb to the 5' RACE reads, yields one record per CDR3 protein. The data hold tens of thousands of distinct CDR3 sequences, with less than 15% observed a single time. Whole-study findings and limits: Later expanders leaned toward CD4+, whereas clones contracting from day 15 to 85 were balanced CD4/CD8. CM and EM subsets held most contracting CD4+ clones; EMRA held CD8+ ones. Nothing showed for sure that second-wave clones peaking on day 37 were SARS-CoV-2 specific.

This clonotype was found many times. The antigen remains unidentified. The rearrangement uses TRBV4-1 and TRBJ2-1; tentatively, D is TRBD1 or TRBD2 (5 bases each). This TCR was sampled from an adult woman who had mild COVID-19 (a few samples of this study predate the infection). Cell type and time point are not known. Sequencing input: PBMCs or a T cell subset sorted from them (not recorded which). CDR3 loop: CASSQGGGTYNEQFF. The CDR3, as DNA: TGCGCCAGCAGCCAAGGTGGGGGAACCTACAATGAGCAGTTCTTC.